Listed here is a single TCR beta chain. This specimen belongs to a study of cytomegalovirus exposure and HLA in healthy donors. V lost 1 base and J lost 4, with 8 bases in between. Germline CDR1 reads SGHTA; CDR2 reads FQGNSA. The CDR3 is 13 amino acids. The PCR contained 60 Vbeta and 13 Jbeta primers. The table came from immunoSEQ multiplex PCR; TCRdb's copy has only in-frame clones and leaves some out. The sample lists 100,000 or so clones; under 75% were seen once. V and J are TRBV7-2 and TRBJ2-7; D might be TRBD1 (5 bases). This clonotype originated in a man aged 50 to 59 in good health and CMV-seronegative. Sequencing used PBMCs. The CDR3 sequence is CASSLDRTYEQYF. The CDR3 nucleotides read TGTGCCAGCAGCTTAGATAGGACATACGAGCAGTACTTC.